The clone carrying this T cell receptor (beta chain) was seen many times. Its antigen is undetermined. The data stem from a study of naive and memory T cell subsets. V gave up 6 bases and J gave up 6 bases; unmatched junction bases: 6. Germline V lookup: CDR1 MGHRA, CDR2 YSYEKL. The CDR3 extends over 13 amino acids. Points from the study as a whole: Naive and memory repertoire findings lacked a ground truth for validation. Each distinct alpha or beta sequence counts as one clonotype. Over 90% of naive TCR sequences appeared only once, unlike memory subsets. Naive repertoires, especially CD8, held a few larger clonotypes, possibly memory cells re-expressing CD45RA.

Two oligonucleotides, mixed equimolar, formed the beta constant-region primer covering TRBC1 and TRBC2. Four rounds of PCR amplified the ligated cDNA using nested alpha and beta constant-region primers plus SP2. TCRdb re-analysed the UMI-ligation and nested PCR reads in MiXCR, keeping a single row per CDR3 protein. This sample has more than 95,000 distinct CDR3 sequences; more than 12% occur once, and the top ten carry around 3%. Cells stained for CD3, CD4, CD8, CD45RA and CD27 were sorted into four subsets. The clonotype originates from a human donor in good health. The material sequenced was naive CD8+ T cells from blood. The chain joins TRBV4-1 to TRBJ1-1; 8 bases are shared with TRBD1. The CDR3 protein is CASRGPGGPEAFF. The CDR3 nucleotides read TGCGCCAGCAGGGGGCCAGGGGGCCCTGAAGCTTTCTTT.